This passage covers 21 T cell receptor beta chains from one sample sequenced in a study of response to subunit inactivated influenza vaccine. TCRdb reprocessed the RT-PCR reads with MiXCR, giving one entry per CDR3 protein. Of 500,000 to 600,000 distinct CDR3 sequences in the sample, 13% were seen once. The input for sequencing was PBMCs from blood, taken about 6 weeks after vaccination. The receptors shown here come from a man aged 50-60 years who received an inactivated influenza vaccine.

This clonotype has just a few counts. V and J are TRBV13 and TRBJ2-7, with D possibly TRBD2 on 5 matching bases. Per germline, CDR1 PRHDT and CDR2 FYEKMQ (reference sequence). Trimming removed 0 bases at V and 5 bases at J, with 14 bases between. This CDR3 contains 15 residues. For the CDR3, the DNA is TGTGCCAGCAGCTTAGGAGGTGGGAGTATTGACGAGCAGTACTTC. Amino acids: CASSLGGGSIDEQYF.

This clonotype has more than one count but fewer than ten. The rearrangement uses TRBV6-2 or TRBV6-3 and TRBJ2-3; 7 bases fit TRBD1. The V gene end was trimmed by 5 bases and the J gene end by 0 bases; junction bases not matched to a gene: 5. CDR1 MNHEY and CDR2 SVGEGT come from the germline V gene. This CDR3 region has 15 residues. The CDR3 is CASSGQASSTDTQYF. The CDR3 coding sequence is TGTGCCAGCAGTGGACAGGCCTCTAGCACAGATACGCAGTATTTT.

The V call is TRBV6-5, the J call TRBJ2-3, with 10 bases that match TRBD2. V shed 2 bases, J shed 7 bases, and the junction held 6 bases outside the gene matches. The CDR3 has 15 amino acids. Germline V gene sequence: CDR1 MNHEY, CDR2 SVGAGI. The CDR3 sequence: CASSYEAGGRHTQYF. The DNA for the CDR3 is TGTGCCAGCAGTTACGAAGCGGGAGGGCGGCATACGCAGTATTTT.

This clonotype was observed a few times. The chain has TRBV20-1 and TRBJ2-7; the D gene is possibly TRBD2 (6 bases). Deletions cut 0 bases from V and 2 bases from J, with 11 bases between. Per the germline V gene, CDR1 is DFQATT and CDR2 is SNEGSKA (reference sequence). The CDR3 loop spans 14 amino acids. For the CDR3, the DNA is TGCAGTGCTAGAGAGGGTAGCGGACCCTACGAGCAGTACTTC. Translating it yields CSAREGSGPYEQYF.

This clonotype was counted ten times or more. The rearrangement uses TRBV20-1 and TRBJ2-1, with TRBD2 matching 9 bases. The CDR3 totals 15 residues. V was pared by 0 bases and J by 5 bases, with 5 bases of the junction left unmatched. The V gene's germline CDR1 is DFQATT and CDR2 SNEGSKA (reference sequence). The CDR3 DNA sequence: TGCAGTGCTAGAGAAGTAGCGGGAGTTAACAATGAGCAGTTCTTC. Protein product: CSAREVAGVNNEQFF.

The CDR3 coding sequence is TGTGCCAGCAGCCAACTGGGGTCCTACAATGAGCAGTTCTTC. Amino acid sequence: CASSQLGSYNEQFF. The rearrangement links TRBV4-2 to TRBJ2-1, with unresolved D. Germline values: CDR1 LGHNA, CDR2 YNFKEQ. V lost 2 bases and J 1 base, leaving 6 bases between the germline ends. This CDR3 is built from 14 residues.

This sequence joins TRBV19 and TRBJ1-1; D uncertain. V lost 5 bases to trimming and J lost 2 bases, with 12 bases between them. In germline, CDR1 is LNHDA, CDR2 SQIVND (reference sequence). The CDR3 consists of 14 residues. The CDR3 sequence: CASSGRGSNTEAFF. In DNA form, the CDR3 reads TGTGCCAGTAGTGGCCGAGGGAGCAACACTGAAGCTTTCTTT.

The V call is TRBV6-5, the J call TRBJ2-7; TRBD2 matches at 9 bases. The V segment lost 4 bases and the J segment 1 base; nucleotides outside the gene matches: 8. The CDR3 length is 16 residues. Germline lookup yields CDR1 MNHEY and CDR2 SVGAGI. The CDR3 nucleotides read TGTGCCAGCAGTTCCTTTAGCGGGGGTGCGTCCTACGAGCAGTACTTC. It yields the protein CASSSFSGGASYEQYF.

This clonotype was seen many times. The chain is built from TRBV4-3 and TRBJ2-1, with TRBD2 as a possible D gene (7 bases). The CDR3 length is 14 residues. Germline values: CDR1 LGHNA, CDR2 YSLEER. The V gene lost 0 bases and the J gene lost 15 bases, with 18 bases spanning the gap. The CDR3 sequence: CASSQDDGGAGRFF. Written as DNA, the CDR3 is TGCGCCAGCAGCCAAGATGATGGGGGGGCGGGTCGGTTCTTC.

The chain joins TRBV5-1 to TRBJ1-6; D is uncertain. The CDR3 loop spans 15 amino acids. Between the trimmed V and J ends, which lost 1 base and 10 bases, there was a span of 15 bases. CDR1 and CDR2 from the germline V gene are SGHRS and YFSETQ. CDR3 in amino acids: CASSLSPGDGSPLHF. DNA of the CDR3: TGCGCCAGCAGCTTGAGTCCCGGAGATGGATCACCCCTCCACTTT.

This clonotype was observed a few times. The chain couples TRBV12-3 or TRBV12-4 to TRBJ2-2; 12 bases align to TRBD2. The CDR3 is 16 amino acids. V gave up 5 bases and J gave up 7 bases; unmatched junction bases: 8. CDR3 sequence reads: CASSTRTSGTVGELFF. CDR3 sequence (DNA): TGTGCCAGCAGTACTCGGACTAGCGGGACGGTCGGGGAGCTGTTTTTT.

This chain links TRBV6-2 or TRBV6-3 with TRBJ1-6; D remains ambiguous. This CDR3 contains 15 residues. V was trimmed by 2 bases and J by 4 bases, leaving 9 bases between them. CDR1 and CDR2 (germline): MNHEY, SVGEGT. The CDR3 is CASSYHTEYNSPLHF. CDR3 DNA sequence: TGTGCCAGCAGTTACCATACGGAGTATAATTCACCCCTCCACTTT.

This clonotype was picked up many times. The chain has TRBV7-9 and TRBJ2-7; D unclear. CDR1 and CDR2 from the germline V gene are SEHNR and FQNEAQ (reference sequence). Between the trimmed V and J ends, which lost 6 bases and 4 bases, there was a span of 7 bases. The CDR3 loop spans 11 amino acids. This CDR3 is CASRDGYEQYF. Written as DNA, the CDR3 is TGTGCCAGCAGAGACGGATACGAGCAGTACTTC.

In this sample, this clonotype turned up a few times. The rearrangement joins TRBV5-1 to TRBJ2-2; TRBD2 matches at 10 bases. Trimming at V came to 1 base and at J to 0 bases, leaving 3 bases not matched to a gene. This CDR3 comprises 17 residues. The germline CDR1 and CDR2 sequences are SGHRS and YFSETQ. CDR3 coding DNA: TGCGCCAGCAGCTTGTCGCTAGCGGGAGCGAACACCGGGGAGCTGTTTTTT. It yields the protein CASSLSLAGANTGELFF.

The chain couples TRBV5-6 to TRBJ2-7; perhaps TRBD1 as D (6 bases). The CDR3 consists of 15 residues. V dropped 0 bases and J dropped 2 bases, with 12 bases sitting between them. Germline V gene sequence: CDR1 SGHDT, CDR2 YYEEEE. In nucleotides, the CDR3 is TGTGCCAGCAGCTTGGTGACAGGCGTGACCTACGAGCAGTACTTC. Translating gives CASSLVTGVTYEQYF.

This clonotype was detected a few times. CDR3 sequence reads: CATGAGYGYTF. CDR3 bases: TGTGCCACCGGGGCAGGGTATGGCTACACCTTC. The V gene is TRBV6-5, the J gene TRBJ1-2, with a weak D call TRBD1 (5 bases). CDR3 length: 11 residues. Between the trimmed V and J ends, which lost 10 bases and 5 bases, there was a span of 11 bases. Germline loops: CDR1 MNHEY, CDR2 SVGAGI.

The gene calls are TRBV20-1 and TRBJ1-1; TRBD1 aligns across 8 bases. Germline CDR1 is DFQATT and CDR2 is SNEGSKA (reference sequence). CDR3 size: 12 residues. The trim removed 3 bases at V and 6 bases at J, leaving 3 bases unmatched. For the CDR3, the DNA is TGCAGTGCTAGTAGACAGGGGTCTGAAGCTTTCTTT. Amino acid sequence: CSASRQGSEAFF.

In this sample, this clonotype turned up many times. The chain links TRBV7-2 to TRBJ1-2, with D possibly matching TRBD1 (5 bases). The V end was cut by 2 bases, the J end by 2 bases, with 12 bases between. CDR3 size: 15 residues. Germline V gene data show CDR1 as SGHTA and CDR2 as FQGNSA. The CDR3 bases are TGTGCCAGCAGCTTAACGGGGACGGGAAACTATGGCTACACCTTC. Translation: CASSLTGTGNYGYTF.

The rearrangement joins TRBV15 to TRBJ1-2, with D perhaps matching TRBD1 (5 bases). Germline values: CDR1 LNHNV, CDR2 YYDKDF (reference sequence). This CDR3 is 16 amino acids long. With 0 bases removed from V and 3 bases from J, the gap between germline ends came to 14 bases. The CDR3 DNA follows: TGTGCCACCAGCAGAGATCTGGTAGGGACCTACTATGGCTACACCTTC. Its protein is CATSRDLVGTYYGYTF.

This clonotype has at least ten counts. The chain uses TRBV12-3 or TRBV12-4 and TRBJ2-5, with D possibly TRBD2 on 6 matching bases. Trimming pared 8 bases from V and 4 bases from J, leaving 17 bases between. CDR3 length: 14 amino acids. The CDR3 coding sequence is TGTGCCAGCTCTCACGAGGAGGGAGGAGAGACCCAGTACTTC. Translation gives CASSHEEGGETQYF.

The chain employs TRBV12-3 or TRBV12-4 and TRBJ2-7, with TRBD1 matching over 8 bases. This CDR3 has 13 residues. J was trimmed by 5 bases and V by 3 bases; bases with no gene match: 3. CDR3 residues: CASSFQGANEQYF. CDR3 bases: TGTGCCAGCAGTTTCCAGGGGGCGAACGAGCAGTACTTC.